These T cell receptor beta chains were read from a single sample in a study of blood T cell repertoires in COVID-19. Sequenced by immunoSEQ multiplex PCR; TCRdb stores in-frame clones only, minus some. The sample has approximately 160,000 clones, approximately 82% seen once. The source material was peripheral blood. The receptors come from a woman in her 50s in a cohort sampled during active or convalescent COVID-19. Each CDR3 is given with its conserved first and last residue. D genes are given only for firm matches. Some rows mark clone size as missing; the rest say once, few, many or name a class of expanded clone.

v_call: TRBV5-6; clone_size: NA; j_call: TRBJ2-1; d_call: TRBD2; cdr3_nt: TGTGCCAGCAGCTTGTGGACTAGCGCTAACAATGAGCAGTTCTTC; cdr3_aa: CASSLWTSANNEQFF
v_call: TRBV11-2; clone_size: few; j_call: TRBJ2-7; d_call: NA; cdr3_nt: TGTGCCAGCAGCTCAGGTTACGAGCAGTACTTC; cdr3_aa: CASSSGYEQYF
v_call: TRBV12-5; clone_size: NA; j_call: TRBJ2-7; d_call: NA; cdr3_nt: TGTGCTAGTGGGGAGTTGAACAGGGCTGACGAGCAGTACTTC; cdr3_aa: CASGELNRADEQYF
v_call: TRBV6-5; clone_size: NA; j_call: TRBJ1-1; d_call: TRBD1; cdr3_nt: TGTGCCAGCAGACAGGGGACTGAAGCTTTCTTT; cdr3_aa: CASRQGTEAFF
v_call: TRBV4-1; clone_size: NA; j_call: TRBJ1-1; d_call: NA; cdr3_nt: TGCGCCAGCAGCCAACACGGGATGAACACTGAAGCTTTCTTT; cdr3_aa: CASSQHGMNTEAFF
v_call: TRBV30; clone_size: NA; j_call: TRBJ2-1; d_call: NA; cdr3_nt: TGTGCCTGGAGTGTACTGTCGTCCCTAGGCAATGAGCAGTTCTTC; cdr3_aa: CAWSVLSSLGNEQFF
v_call: TRBV6-1; clone_size: few; j_call: TRBJ1-5; d_call: NA; cdr3_nt: TGTGCCAGCAGTGAGTATAGCAATCAGCCCCAGCATTTT; cdr3_aa: CASSEYSNQPQHF
v_call: TRBV4-3; clone_size: NA; j_call: TRBJ1-2; d_call: NA; cdr3_nt: TGCGCCAGCAGCCAAGATCTGCCGGGGGTAAAGAGCTACACCTTC; cdr3_aa: CASSQDLPGVKSYTF
v_call: TRBV7-2; clone_size: NA; j_call: TRBJ1-4; d_call: NA; cdr3_nt: TGTGCCAGCAGCTTAGGGCCAACTAATGAAAAACTGTTTTTT; cdr3_aa: CASSLGPTNEKLFF
v_call: TRBV5-1; clone_size: NA; j_call: TRBJ2-1; d_call: TRBD1; cdr3_nt: TGCGCCAGCAGCTTGCGACCGGGACAGGGGGCTTCAAATGAGCAGTTCTTC; cdr3_aa: CASSLRPGQGASNEQFF
v_call: TRBV6-5; clone_size: NA; j_call: TRBJ1-4; d_call: NA; cdr3_nt: TGTGCCAGCAGCAACGAGGAAAAACTGTTTTTT; cdr3_aa: CASSNEEKLFF
v_call: TRBV30; clone_size: NA; j_call: TRBJ1-4; d_call: NA; cdr3_nt: TGTGCCTGGGGTGGGCAGCCTCTTGAAAAACTGTTTTTT; cdr3_aa: CAWGGQPLEKLFF
v_call: TRBV7-2; clone_size: NA; j_call: TRBJ2-7; d_call: TRBD1; cdr3_nt: TGTGCCAGCAGCCCCCCCCACAGGGGAACCTACGAGCAGTACTTC; cdr3_aa: CASSPPHRGTYEQYF
v_call: TRBV7-2; clone_size: NA; j_call: TRBJ1-1; d_call: NA; cdr3_nt: TGTGCCAGCAGGCGTCAAGGGGACTCTGAAGCTTTCTTT; cdr3_aa: CASRRQGDSEAFF
v_call: TRBV6-2/TRBV6-3; clone_size: once; j_call: TRBJ2-1; d_call: NA; cdr3_nt: TGTGCCAGCAGTTCCAATCTAGCGTACAATGAGCAGTTCTTC; cdr3_aa: CASSSNLAYNEQFF
v_call: TRBV5-1; clone_size: NA; j_call: TRBJ2-1; d_call: TRBD2; cdr3_nt: TGCGCCAGCAGCTTGGGTAGCGGGCTGTACAATGAGCAGTTCTTC; cdr3_aa: CASSLGSGLYNEQFF
v_call: TRBV6-4; clone_size: NA; j_call: TRBJ2-6; d_call: NA; cdr3_nt: TGTGCCAGCGGGGGCGGGGGATCCTCTGGGGCCAACGTCCTGACTTTC; cdr3_aa: CASGGGGSSGANVLTF
v_call: TRBV7-2; clone_size: NA; j_call: TRBJ1-5; d_call: NA; cdr3_nt: TGTGCCAGCAGCTTTCCGGGGCAGCCCCAGCATTTT; cdr3_aa: CASSFPGQPQHF
v_call: TRBV2; clone_size: few; j_call: TRBJ2-3; d_call: TRBD1; cdr3_nt: TGTGCCAGCAGTCCCGGGACAGGGGCGTGGGATACGCAGTATTTT; cdr3_aa: CASSPGTGAWDTQYF
v_call: TRBV27; clone_size: NA; j_call: TRBJ1-1; d_call: TRBD1; cdr3_nt: TGTGCCAGCAGTTTAGGGACAGGGGTCACTGAAGCTTTCTTT; cdr3_aa: CASSLGTGVTEAFF
v_call: TRBV19; clone_size: NA; j_call: TRBJ1-1; d_call: TRBD1; cdr3_nt: TGTGCCAGTAGTAGCCGGGACAGCGCTGAAGCTTTCTTT; cdr3_aa: CASSSRDSAEAFF
v_call: TRBV19; clone_size: once; j_call: TRBJ1-2; d_call: NA; cdr3_nt: TGTGCCAGTCGCCCTGGGCCTGGGGGGGCGAAGGGCTACACCTTC; cdr3_aa: CASRPGPGGAKGYTF
v_call: TRBV7-2; clone_size: NA; j_call: TRBJ1-2; d_call: NA; cdr3_nt: TGTGCCAGCAGCTCATCCGGGACATTTGGCTACACCTTC; cdr3_aa: CASSSSGTFGYTF
v_call: TRBV10-3; clone_size: NA; j_call: TRBJ2-3; d_call: NA; cdr3_nt: TGTGCCATCAGTGTGAGTCAGGGCACAGATACGCAGTATTTT; cdr3_aa: CAISVSQGTDTQYF
v_call: TRBV27; clone_size: NA; j_call: TRBJ2-1; d_call: NA; cdr3_nt: TGTGCCAGCAGTTCCACCCCGATGGCTCTGATCAATGAGCAGTTCTTC; cdr3_aa: CASSSTPMALINEQFF
v_call: TRBV5-1; clone_size: few; j_call: TRBJ1-6; d_call: TRBD1; cdr3_nt: TGCGCCAGCAGCCCGGGACAGGGGTTTTCACCCCTCCACTTT; cdr3_aa: CASSPGQGFSPLHF
v_call: TRBV5-1; clone_size: NA; j_call: TRBJ2-7; d_call: NA; cdr3_nt: TGCGCCAGCAGCTCGAGAACCAGGGGTACCTACGAGCAGTACTTC; cdr3_aa: CASSSRTRGTYEQYF
v_call: TRBV18; clone_size: NA; j_call: TRBJ2-7; d_call: TRBD1; cdr3_nt: TGTGCCAGCTCAAAGGACAGGGACGAGCAGTACTTC; cdr3_aa: CASSKDRDEQYF
v_call: TRBV29-1; clone_size: NA; j_call: TRBJ2-1; d_call: TRBD1; cdr3_nt: TGCAGCGTTAGGACAGGGTCCAGGGGCTCCTACAATGAGCAGTTCTTC; cdr3_aa: CSVRTGSRGSYNEQFF
v_call: TRBV30; clone_size: once; j_call: TRBJ1-3; d_call: NA; cdr3_nt: TGTGCCAGAACAGGGACCAGTGGAAACACCATATATTTT; cdr3_aa: CARTGTSGNTIYF
v_call: TRBV11-2; clone_size: NA; j_call: TRBJ2-7; d_call: TRBD2; cdr3_nt: TGTGCCAGCAGCTTAGAAGCGGGGGGTTCCTACGAGCAGTACTTC; cdr3_aa: CASSLEAGGSYEQYF
v_call: TRBV30; clone_size: NA; j_call: TRBJ1-2; d_call: NA; cdr3_nt: TGTGCCTGGACCCGGGGTGGAGCTGGTAACTATGGCTACACCTTC; cdr3_aa: CAWTRGGAGNYGYTF
v_call: TRBV5-1; clone_size: NA; j_call: TRBJ1-4; d_call: NA; cdr3_nt: TGCGCCAGCAGCTCGGGGGCAACTAATGAAAAACTGTTTTTT; cdr3_aa: CASSSGATNEKLFF
v_call: TRBV11-2; clone_size: NA; j_call: TRBJ1-2; d_call: TRBD1; cdr3_nt: TGTGCCAGCAGCCCGGGGGTCCGGGACAGGGGCGGCTATGGCTACACCTTC; cdr3_aa: CASSPGVRDRGGYGYTF
v_call: TRBV6-4; clone_size: NA; j_call: TRBJ2-2; d_call: TRBD2; cdr3_nt: TGTGCCAGCAGCCGACTAGCGGGGAGAAACACCGGGGAGCTGTTTTTT; cdr3_aa: CASSRLAGRNTGELFF
v_call: TRBV7-9; clone_size: NA; j_call: TRBJ1-1; d_call: NA; cdr3_nt: TGTGCCAGCAGCCCTCCGGGGGGTTGGTCTGAAGCTTTCTTT; cdr3_aa: CASSPPGGWSEAFF
v_call: TRBV6-6; clone_size: few; j_call: TRBJ1-3; d_call: TRBD1; cdr3_nt: TGTGCCAGCAGGTACAGGGGCGGCTCTGGAAACACCATATATTTT; cdr3_aa: CASRYRGGSGNTIYF
v_call: TRBV6-5; clone_size: NA; j_call: TRBJ2-7; d_call: TRBD2; cdr3_nt: TGTGCCAGCAGTTACGTCCCGGGGGGTGCCTACGAGCAGTACTTC; cdr3_aa: CASSYVPGGAYEQYF
v_call: TRBV12-5; clone_size: NA; j_call: TRBJ1-1; d_call: TRBD1; cdr3_nt: TGTGCTAGTGGTGCCGGGACAGGGCCCACTGAAGCTTTCTTT; cdr3_aa: CASGAGTGPTEAFF
v_call: TRBV5-6; clone_size: few; j_call: TRBJ2-1; d_call: NA; cdr3_nt: TGTGCCAGCAGCTTCGAGCTAGCGGAAGGGGGTGAGCAGTTCTTC; cdr3_aa: CASSFELAEGGEQFF
v_call: TRBV6-5; clone_size: NA; j_call: TRBJ2-1; d_call: TRBD2; cdr3_nt: TGTGCCAGCAGTCGCCGACTAGCGGTGGGTGAGCAGTTCTTC; cdr3_aa: CASSRRLAVGEQFF
v_call: TRBV4-1; clone_size: NA; j_call: TRBJ1-5; d_call: NA; cdr3_nt: TGCGCCAGCAGCCAAAGAACAGGGTCGAGCAATCAGCCCCAGCATTTT; cdr3_aa: CASSQRTGSSNQPQHF
v_call: TRBV4-3; clone_size: NA; j_call: TRBJ2-1; d_call: TRBD2; cdr3_nt: TGCGCCAGCAGCCAAGGAACTAGCGGGGGGTCTTCTGAGCAGTTCTTC; cdr3_aa: CASSQGTSGGSSEQFF
v_call: TRBV6-5; clone_size: few; j_call: TRBJ1-1; d_call: NA; cdr3_nt: TGTGCCAGCAGTTACTCGAAGGCGGTGAACACTGAAGCTTTCTTT; cdr3_aa: CASSYSKAVNTEAFF